This record covers a single T cell receptor beta chain. Its antigen remains unidentified. This entry comes from a study of Tregs in tolerant kidney transplant recipients. As for the study in general: Sorting of CD4+CD25+CD127- cells followed approximately 3-day belatacept mixed lymphocyte reactions, sometimes with roughly 5-day graft donor restimulation.

The CDR3 extends over 14 amino acids. V shed 3 bases and J shed 4 bases, with 13 bases lying between them. Germline CDR1 and CDR2: SGHRS and YFSETQ. The repertoire was sequenced with immunoSEQ multiplex PCR; TCRdb's copy has only in-frame clones and lacks some. Here the sample spans more than 30,000 clones, over 75% being singletons. General observations from the study: Biological reproducibility was not directly addressed, but technical replication error appeared minimal. Findings come from small patient numbers and require larger validation.

The sequence derives from a human donor in good health. V and J are TRBV5-1 and TRBJ1-2; D may be TRBD1 (5 bases). Sequenced: Tregs from blood cultured with allogeneic cells. CDR3 in DNA: TGCGCCAGCAGCTGGGCGGGACCGATCTATGGCTACACCTTC. Its protein product is CASSWAGPIYGYTF.